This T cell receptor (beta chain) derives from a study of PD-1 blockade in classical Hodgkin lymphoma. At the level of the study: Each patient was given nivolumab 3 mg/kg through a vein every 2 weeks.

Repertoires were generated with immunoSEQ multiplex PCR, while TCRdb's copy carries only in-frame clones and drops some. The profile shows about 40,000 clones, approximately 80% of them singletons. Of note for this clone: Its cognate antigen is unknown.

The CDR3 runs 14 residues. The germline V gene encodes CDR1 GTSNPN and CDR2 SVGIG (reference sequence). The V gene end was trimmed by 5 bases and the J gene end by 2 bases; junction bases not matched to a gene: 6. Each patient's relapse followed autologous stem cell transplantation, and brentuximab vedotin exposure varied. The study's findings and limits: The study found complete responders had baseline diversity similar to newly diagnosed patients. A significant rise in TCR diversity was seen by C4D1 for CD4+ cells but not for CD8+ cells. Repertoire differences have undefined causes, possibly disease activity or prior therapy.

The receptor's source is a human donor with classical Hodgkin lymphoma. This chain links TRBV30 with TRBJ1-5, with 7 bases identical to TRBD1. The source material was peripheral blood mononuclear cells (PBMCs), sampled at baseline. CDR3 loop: CAWSTGEGNQPQHF. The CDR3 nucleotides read TGTGCCTGGTCCACAGGGGAAGGCAATCAGCCCCAGCATTTT.